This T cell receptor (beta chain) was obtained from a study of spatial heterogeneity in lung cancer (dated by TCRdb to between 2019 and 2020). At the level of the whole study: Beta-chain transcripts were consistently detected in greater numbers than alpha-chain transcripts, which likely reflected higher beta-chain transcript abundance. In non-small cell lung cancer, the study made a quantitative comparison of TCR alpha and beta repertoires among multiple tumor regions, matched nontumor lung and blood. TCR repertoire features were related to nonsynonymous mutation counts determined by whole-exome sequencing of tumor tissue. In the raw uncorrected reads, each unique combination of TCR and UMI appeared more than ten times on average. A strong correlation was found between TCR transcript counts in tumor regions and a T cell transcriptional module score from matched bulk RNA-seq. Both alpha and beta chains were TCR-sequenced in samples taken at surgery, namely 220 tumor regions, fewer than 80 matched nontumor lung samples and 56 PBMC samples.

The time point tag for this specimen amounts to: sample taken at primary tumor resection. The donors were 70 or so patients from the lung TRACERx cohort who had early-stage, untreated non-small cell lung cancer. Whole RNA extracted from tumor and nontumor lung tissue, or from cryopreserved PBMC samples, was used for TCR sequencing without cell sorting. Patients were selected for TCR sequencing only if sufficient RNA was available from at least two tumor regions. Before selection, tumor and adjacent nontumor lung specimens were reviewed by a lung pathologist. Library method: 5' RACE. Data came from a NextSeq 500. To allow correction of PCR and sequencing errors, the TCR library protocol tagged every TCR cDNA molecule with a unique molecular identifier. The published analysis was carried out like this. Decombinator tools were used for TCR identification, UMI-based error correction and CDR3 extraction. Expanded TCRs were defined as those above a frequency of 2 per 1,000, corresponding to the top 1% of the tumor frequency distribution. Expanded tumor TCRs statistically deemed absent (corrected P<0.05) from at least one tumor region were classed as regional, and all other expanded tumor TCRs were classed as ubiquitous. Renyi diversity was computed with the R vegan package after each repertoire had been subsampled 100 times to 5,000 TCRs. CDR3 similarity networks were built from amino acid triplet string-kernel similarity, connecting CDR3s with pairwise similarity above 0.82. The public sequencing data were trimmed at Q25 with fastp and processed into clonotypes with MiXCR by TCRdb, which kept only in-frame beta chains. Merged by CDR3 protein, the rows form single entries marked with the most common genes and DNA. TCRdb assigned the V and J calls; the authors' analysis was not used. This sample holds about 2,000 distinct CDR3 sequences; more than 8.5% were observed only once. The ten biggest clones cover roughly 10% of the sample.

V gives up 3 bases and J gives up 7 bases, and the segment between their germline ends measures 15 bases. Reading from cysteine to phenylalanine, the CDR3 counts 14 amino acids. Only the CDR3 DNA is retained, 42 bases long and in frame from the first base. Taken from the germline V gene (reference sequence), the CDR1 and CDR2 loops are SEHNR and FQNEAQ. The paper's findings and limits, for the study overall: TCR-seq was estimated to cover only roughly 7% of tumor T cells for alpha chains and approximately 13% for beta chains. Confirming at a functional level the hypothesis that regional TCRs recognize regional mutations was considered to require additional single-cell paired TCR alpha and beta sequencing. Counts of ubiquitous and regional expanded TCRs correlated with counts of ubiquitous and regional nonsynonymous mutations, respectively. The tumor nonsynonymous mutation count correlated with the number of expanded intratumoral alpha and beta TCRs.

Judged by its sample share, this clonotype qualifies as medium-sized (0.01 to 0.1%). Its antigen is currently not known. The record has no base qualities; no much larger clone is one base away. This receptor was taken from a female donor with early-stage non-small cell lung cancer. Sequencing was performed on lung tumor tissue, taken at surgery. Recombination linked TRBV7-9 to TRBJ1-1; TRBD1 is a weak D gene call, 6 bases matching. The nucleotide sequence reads TGTGCCAGCAGCTTTAGAGGGGGAGGCCTTGAAGCTTTCTTT. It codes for CASSFRGGGLEAFF.